Following are 5 T cell receptor beta chains from one sample sequenced in a study of T-cell memory formation after mild COVID-19. TCRdb called the 5' RACE reads again in MiXCR, with one record for every CDR3 protein. This sample carries hundreds of thousands of distinct CDR3 sequences, around a quarter of them seen once, and the ten largest clones take under 15%. Sequencing input: PBMCs or a T cell subset sorted from them (not recorded which). These receptors were taken from an adult woman who had mild COVID-19 (a few samples of this study predate the infection). Cell type and time point are not known.

The chain recombines TRBV4-1 with TRBJ1-5, with D hard to call. Trimming removed 6 bases from V and 1 base from J, with 10 bases in between. The CDR3 is made up of 14 amino acids. Per germline, CDR1 MGHRA and CDR2 YSYEKL. CDR3 sequence (DNA): TGCGCCAGCAGTCCCATGAGGAGCAATCAGCCCCAGCATTTT. It specifies CASSPMRSNQPQHF.

The chain uses TRBV29-1 and TRBJ1-1; 7 bases are shared with TRBD1. The CDR3 spans 12 residues. V gave up 5 bases and J gave up 5 bases; unmatched junction bases: 5. Germline V gene data show CDR1 as SQVTM and CDR2 as ANQGSEA. In DNA form, the CDR3 reads TGCAGCGTTACTTCAGGGGGAACTGAAGCTTTCTTT. It translates to CSVTSGGTEAFF.

V and J are TRBV20-1 and TRBJ2-1, with TRBD1 as a possible D gene (6 bases). V was cut by 0 bases and J by 4 bases, with 13 bases left in between. This CDR3 comprises 15 residues. Germline values: CDR1 DFQATT, CDR2 SNEGSKA (reference sequence). The CDR3 nucleotides are TGCAGTGCTAGAGACCCTAAGGACAGTTACAATGAGCAGTTCTTC. This translates into CSARDPKDSYNEQFF.

The J gene is TRBJ2-3, the V gene TRBV7-9; D remains unclear. V lost 7 bases and J lost 3, with 14 bases in between. Germline V lookup: CDR1 SEHNR, CDR2 FQNEAQ (reference sequence). CDR3 length: 14 amino acids. CDR3 coding DNA: TGTGCCAGCAACCCGACCGGGTGGACAGATACGCAGTATTTT. Amino acid sequence: CASNPTGWTDTQYF.

This clonotype was found a few times. V gene TRBV20-1 combines with J gene TRBJ2-5; 13 bases are shared with TRBD2. V shed 3 bases and J 2 bases; nucleotides not matched to a gene: 9. The CDR3 spans 17 residues. Germline assignment: CDR1 DFQATT and CDR2 SNEGSKA (reference sequence). Written as DNA, the CDR3 is TGCAGTGCTAGGCCCATGACTAGCGGGGGGCAACAAGAGACCCAGTACTTC. As protein: CSARPMTSGGQQETQYF.